A selection of T cell receptor beta chains follows, all from one sample in a study of blood T cells in healthy people across ages. TCRdb independently ran MiXCR on the 5' RACE reads; one entry per CDR3 protein. The repertoire holds 450,000 to 650,000 distinct CDR3 sequences, with 24% as singletons. The sample also formed part of further work on T cells of mothers and their children.

The sample was blood. The receptors here all came from a boy aged 5-17 years in good health. CDR3s include the opening cysteine and the closing phenylalanine or tryptophan. The D gene is left open where the match is weak. Clone size appears in some rows only: once, few, many, or a class for an expanded clone.

>TRBV21-1|.|TRBJ2-7|.
TGTGCCAGCAGCAAAGAAGGGACTAGCGGGAGTAGAAGCGAGCAGTACTTC
CASSKEGTSGSRSEQYF
>TRBV7-6|many|TRBJ2-7|TRBD2
TGTGCCAGCAGCCCCGGGGGGGACTACGAGCAGTACTTC
CASSPGGDYEQYF
>TRBV7-2|.|TRBJ1-2|.
TGTGCCAGCAGCTCGATGGGGCAGGGATACCTCTATGGCTACACCTTC
CASSSMGQGYLYGYTF
>TRBV5-8|.|TRBJ1-4|.
TGTGCCAGCAGCTTGGAGGAGGGGAATGAAAAACTGTTTTTT
CASSLEEGNEKLFF
>TRBV7-2|few|TRBJ2-7|.
TGTGCCAGCAGCCTCTACCTTTACCGGAGCGAGGCCTACGAGCAGTACTTC
CASSLYLYRSEAYEQYF
>TRBV2|.|TRBJ1-2|.
TGTGCCAGCAGACCCCGCGCAGCCTCGTATGGCTACACCTTC
CASRPRAASYGYTF
>TRBV6-5|.|TRBJ2-1|.
TGTGCCAGCCAACGGAGGAGTGAGCAGTTCTTC
CASQRRSEQFF
>TRBV5-1|.|TRBJ2-3|TRBD2
TGCGCCAGCAGCTTGGACGGGACTAGCGGGAGCACAGATACGCAGTATTTT
CASSLDGTSGSTDTQYF
>TRBV6-5|few|TRBJ1-1|.
TGTGCCAGCAGTTACTCGAAGGTGAACACTGAAGCTTTCTTT
CASSYSKVNTEAFF
>TRBV7-2|.|TRBJ2-2|TRBD2
TGTGCCAGCACCCTAGCGGGAGGGCCTAGAACCGGGGAGCTGTTTTTT
CASTLAGGPRTGELFF
>TRBV3-1|.|TRBJ2-5|TRBD2
TGTGCCAGCAGCCAAGACGGTGGAATAGCGGGGTTTCAAGAGACCCAGTACTTC
CASSQDGGIAGFQETQYF
>TRBV2|few|TRBJ2-7|.
TGTGCCAGCGGCGGCTCGAGCTCCTACGAGCAGTACTTC
CASGGSSSYEQYF
>TRBV29-1|.|TRBJ2-1|TRBD2
TGCAGCGCTCTGGCAGGGCTAGCGGGTTCCTACAATGAGCAGTTCTTC
CSALAGLAGSYNEQFF
>TRBV29-1|few|TRBJ2-2|.
TGCAGCGTTGATTTTGCTAACACCGGGGAGCTGTTTTTT
CSVDFANTGELFF
>TRBV5-1|few|TRBJ1-3|.
TGCGCCAGCAGAGAGGACACCTCTGGAAACACCATATATTTT
CASREDTSGNTIYF
>TRBV28|few|TRBJ2-2|.
TGTGCCAGCAGTTTGAACCCAGCGGGTGCCTACACCGGGGAGCTGTTTTTT
CASSLNPAGAYTGELFF
>TRBV9|.|TRBJ1-6|TRBD1
TGTGCCAGCAGCTCATCGACAGGGATTAATTCACCCCTCCACTTT
CASSSSTGINSPLHF
>TRBV5-1|.|TRBJ2-1|TRBD2
TGCGCCAGCAGCAACCTACTAGCGGGGGGACGGCACAATGAGCAGTTCTTC
CASSNLLAGGRHNEQFF
>TRBV28|few|TRBJ2-1|TRBD2
TGTGCCAGCAGTGGTAGCGGGAGGTATTACAATGAGCAGTTCTTC
CASSGSGRYYNEQFF
>TRBV5-1|.|TRBJ1-1|.
TGCGCCAGCAGCGCTGGACTTGAAGCTTTCTTT
CASSAGLEAFF
>TRBV12-3/TRBV12-4|.|TRBJ2-3|TRBD2
TGTGCCAGCAGTTCGGGGACTAGCGGGAGTGAGTTGGCGCAGTATTTT
CASSSGTSGSELAQYF
>TRBV9|few|TRBJ2-1|TRBD2
TGTGCCAGCAGCGGGGAGGGCGATGGGCAGTTCTTC
CASSGEGDGQFF
>TRBV9|.|TRBJ2-3|TRBD2
TGTGCCAGCAGCCCCCGGGGGCGGGGGGACTCCACAGATACGCAGTATTTT
CASSPRGRGDSTDTQYF
>TRBV29-1|few|TRBJ2-3|TRBD2
TGCAGCGTTGCCATACTAGCGGGAGTTTCCGATACGCAGTATTTT
CSVAILAGVSDTQYF
>TRBV5-1|.|TRBJ2-1|.
TGCGCCAGCAGCTTGGGGTGGGGCCGCCTAGGCTACAATGAGCAGTTCTTC
CASSLGWGRLGYNEQFF
>TRBV7-2|.|TRBJ1-2|.
TGCGCCAGCAGCTTAGCGCGGGGAGGGAACTATGGCTACACCTTC
CASSLARGGNYGYTF
>TRBV18|few|TRBJ2-5|TRBD2
TGTGCCAGCTCACCGAGGACTAGCGGGAGGCAACAAGAGACCCAGTACTTC
CASSPRTSGRQQETQYF
>TRBV6-5|.|TRBJ2-5|.
TGTGCCAGCAGTTCGTTTAGACAAGAGACCCAGTACTTC
CASSSFRQETQYF
>TRBV24-1|.|TRBJ1-2|TRBD1
TGTGCCACCAGTGATTTCAAACAGACAGGGGCTGGCTACACCTTC
CATSDFKQTGAGYTF
>TRBV4-3|few|TRBJ1-4|.
TGCGCCAGCAGCCCCGGGGGGCGGAAGGGGCGGCTGTTTTTT
CASSPGGRKGRLFF
>TRBV15|few|TRBJ2-5|.
TGTGCCACCAGCCGAGAGCGGACCCAAGAGACCCAGTACTTC
CATSRERTQETQYF
>TRBV24-1|few|TRBJ1-1|TRBD1
TGTGCCACCAGTGCCGGACAGGGGGAGGTGATGAACACTGAAGCTTTCTTT
CATSAGQGEVMNTEAFF
>TRBV7-9|few|TRBJ1-4|TRBD1
TGTGCCAGCAGCTCAATCCCAGGGGGCGTTGACTATGAAAAACTGTTTTTT
CASSSIPGGVDYEKLFF
>TRBV10-3|.|TRBJ2-5|TRBD2
TGTGCCATCAGTGGGACTAGCGGGCGGGAGACCCAGTACTTC
CAISGTSGRETQYF
>TRBV6-4|.|TRBJ2-1|TRBD2
TGTGCCAGCAGTGAAATAGCGGGAGGCTACAATGAGCAGTTCTTC
CASSEIAGGYNEQFF
>TRBV28|.|TRBJ2-7|TRBD1
TGTGCCAGCAGTACCGGGACAGGGGGCGCGAGTAAGAGAACCTACGAGCAGTACTTC
CASSTGTGGASKRTYEQYF
>TRBV5-1|.|TRBJ2-5|.
TGCGCCAGCAGCTTTTCGGGGCCTGGCCAAGAGACCCAGTACTTC
CASSFSGPGQETQYF
>TRBV7-2|few|TRBJ1-1|TRBD1
TGTGCCAGCAGCTCCAGGACAGGGGGCTTTTTGGAAGCTTTCTTT
CASSSRTGGFLEAFF
>TRBV5-1|.|TRBJ2-3|TRBD2
TGCGCCAGCAGCATTAGCGGGGAAGGCACAGATACGCAGTATTTT
CASSISGEGTDTQYF
>TRBV20-1|.|TRBJ2-2|.
TGCAGTGCAAGGATGCATGGCAGGGAGCATTCTGCCGGGGAGCTGTTTTTT
CSARMHGREHSAGELFF
>TRBV28|few|TRBJ2-1|.
TGTGCCTGCGGAATCCTGAATGAGCAGTTCTTC
CACGILNEQFF
>TRBV5-1|few|TRBJ2-3|.
TGCGCCAGCAGCCTGCGAGGGGCGCCCACTGAGGGAGATACGCAGTATTTT
CASSLRGAPTEGDTQYF
>TRBV7-2|.|TRBJ2-7|TRBD1
TGTGCCAGCAGCTTAGCACAGGGGGCGATCTACGAGCAGTACTTC
CASSLAQGAIYEQYF
>TRBV27|.|TRBJ1-1|.
TGTGCCAGCACCCCAGGTGTTGGGCGAACTGAAGCTTTCTTT
CASTPGVGRTEAFF
>TRBV5-1|.|TRBJ2-1|.
TGCGCCAGCAGCTTAGGGAGCACTTACAATGAGCAGTTCTTC
CASSLGSTYNEQFF
>TRBV15|.|TRBJ1-1|.
TGTGCCACCAGCAGAGGGACGACAGGACGGGCGAACACTGAAGCTTTCTTT
CATSRGTTGRANTEAFF
>TRBV4-3|.|TRBJ2-6|.
TGCGCCAGCAGCCAAGGGTCAGGCCTTACATCTTCTGGGGCCAACGTCCTGACTTTC
CASSQGSGLTSSGANVLTF
>TRBV7-9|.|TRBJ2-5|TRBD2
TGTGCCAGCAGCCTAGCGGGCCAGGGGTCTGGAGAGACCCAGTACTTC
CASSLAGQGSGETQYF
>TRBV12-3/TRBV12-4|.|TRBJ1-2|.
TGTGCCACGGACGGAAAAAGCGGCTACACCTTC
CATDGKSGYTF
>TRBV6-5|.|TRBJ1-1|.
TGTGCCAGCAGTTACCCCCCCAAGAGGGCAGGGGAGGTCACTGAAGCTTTCTTT
CASSYPPKRAGEVTEAFF
>TRBV29-1|.|TRBJ1-5|.
TGCAGCGTTGCCGGGGCCAATCAGCCCCAGCATTTT
CSVAGANQPQHF
>TRBV30|.|TRBJ1-1|.
TGTGCCTGGAATCGAGGGGGTCCAGGGGCGGAAGCTTTCTTT
CAWNRGGPGAEAFF
>TRBV10-3|.|TRBJ2-3|TRBD2
TGTGCCATCAGTGGTAGCGGGCGACGCACAGATACGCAGTATTTT
CAISGSGRRTDTQYF